These 25 T cell receptor beta chains were sequenced from one sample in a study of cytomegalovirus exposure and HLA in healthy donors. Use of 60 Vbeta and 13 Jbeta primers characterized the PCR. Data came from immunoSEQ multiplex PCR; TCRdb stores just in-frame clones and leaves some out. The sample lists about 190,000 clones; 70% to 80% were seen once. Sequenced material: PBMCs. These receptors were obtained from a woman between 50 and 59 years old in good health and CMV-seronegative.

The rearrangement links TRBV28 to TRBJ1-1, with D possibly TRBD1 on 6 matching bases. Trimming cost V 3 bases and J 1 base, with 15 bases left between them. This CDR3 region has 16 residues. Looked up from germline, CDR1 is MDHEN and CDR2 is SYDVKM. The CDR3 DNA is TGTGCCAGCAGTTTTGGCTTCCAGGGGTGGAACACTGAAGCTTTCTTT. Translated: CASSFGFQGWNTEAFF.

The chain has TRBV7-2 and TRBJ2-7, with TRBD2 matching over 7 bases. This CDR3 comprises 15 residues. The V gene's germline CDR1 is SGHTA and CDR2 FQGNSA. V lost 2 bases and J lost 3; bases outside the gene matches: 7. CDR3 sequence (DNA): TGTGCCAGCAGCTTACAGACCGGACTAGGCTACGAGCAGTACTTC. As protein: CASSLQTGLGYEQYF.

A single count supports this clone. The genes are TRBV28 and TRBJ1-3, with D perhaps TRBD1 (5 bases). The CDR3 runs to 15 residues. Between the trimmed V and J ends, which lost 3 bases and 0 bases, there was a span of 9 bases. Germline lookup yields CDR1 MDHEN and CDR2 SYDVKM. DNA for the CDR3: TGTGCCAGCAGTTTTCGGAGGGGCTCTGGAAACACCATATATTTT. It is translated as CASSFRRGSGNTIYF.

V usage is TRBV5-1 and J usage is TRBJ2-1; maybe TRBD2 (6 bases). CDR1 SGHRS and CDR2 YFSETQ come from the germline V gene. The V end lost 4 bases, the J end lost 5 bases, and 19 bases lay between the germline ends. The CDR3 sequence is 16 residues long. CDR3 sequence: CASSRLGTITDNEQFF. The CDR3 nucleotides read TGCGCCAGCAGCCGACTAGGAACAATCACCGACAATGAGCAGTTCTTC.

This rearrangement joins TRBV7-6 to TRBJ2-7; TRBD1 matches 10 bases. This CDR3 is built from 15 residues. With 6 bases clipped from V and 1 base from J, the junction kept 6 bases outside the gene matches. The V gene's germline CDR1 is SGHVS and CDR2 FNYEAQ. This chain's CDR3 is CASSYGQGESYEQYF. CDR3 in DNA: TGTGCCAGCAGTTACGGACAGGGGGAGTCCTACGAGCAGTACTTC.

The table lists this clone with a count of one. The rearrangement uses TRBV6-5 and TRBJ1-2, with D possibly being TRBD1 (5 bases). The V gene lost 6 bases and the J gene lost 4 bases, with 12 bases spanning the gap. The V gene's germline CDR1 is MNHEY and CDR2 SVGAGI. The CDR3 contains 13 residues. The CDR3 region is CASRPTGSYGYTF. DNA for the CDR3: TGTGCCAGCAGACCTACAGGTTCCTATGGCTACACCTTC.

This clone appeared once. This sequence joins TRBV7-2 and TRBJ2-1; 11 bases agree with TRBD2. The CDR3 length is 18 residues. CDR1 and CDR2 (germline): SGHTA, FQGNSA. V was clipped by 5 bases and J by 3 bases; unmatched bases: 12. CDR3 sequence: CASSPDSGGADYYNEQFF. The CDR3 DNA follows: TGTGCCAGCAGCCCTGATAGCGGGGGGGCCGACTACTACAATGAGCAGTTCTTC. Full variable domain (rest looked up from reference TRBV7-2 and TRBJ2-1): GAGVSQSPSNKVTEKGKDVELRCDPISGHTALYWYRQSLGQGLEFLIYFQGNSAPDKSGLPSDRFSAERTGGSVSTLTIQRTQQEDSAVYLCASSPDSGGADYYNEQFFGPGTRLTVL.

Turning to this clone: The junction differs from germline at one of its ends, possibly a read error. The chain recombines TRBV18 with TRBJ1-1; D ambiguous. This CDR3 contains 13 residues. The germline gives CDR1 KGHSH, CDR2 LQKENI. CDR3 coding DNA: TGTGCCAGCTCACACGGACTGAATACTGAAGCTTTCTTT. Its protein is CASSHGLNTEAFF.

This chain connects TRBV27 to TRBJ1-2, with 9 nucleotides matching TRBD1. The CDR3 totals 14 residues. The V gene end was trimmed by 6 bases and the J gene end by 7 bases; junction bases not matched to a gene: 9. Germline CDR1 and CDR2: MNHEY and SMNVEV (reference sequence). Here the CDR3 reads CASSPRQGGSGYTF. The CDR3 bases are TGTGCCAGCAGCCCCCGACAGGGGGGATCTGGCTACACCTTC.

This clone was detected once. V is TRBV2 and J is TRBJ2-5; no reliable D call. CDR3 length: 13 residues. Trimming stripped 8 bases from V and 1 base from J, with 11 bases between. CDR1 and CDR2 (germline): SNHLY, FYNNEI. The CDR3 bases are TGTGCCAGCCGGAGAGAGATCCAAGAGACCCAGTACTTC. This encodes CASRREIQETQYF.

The V gene is TRBV6-4, the J gene TRBJ2-7, with D maybe TRBD2 (5 bases). V was pared by 7 bases and J by 1 base, with 17 bases between. CDR3 length: 15 amino acids. Per the germline V gene, CDR1 is MRHNA and CDR2 is SNTAGT. The CDR3 is CASIGRDTMSYEQYF. DNA for the CDR3: TGTGCCAGCATAGGTCGGGATACAATGTCCTACGAGCAGTACTTC.

The chain employs TRBV10-3 and TRBJ1-1, with 8 nucleotides matching TRBD1. This CDR3 spans 15 amino acids. CDR1 and CDR2 (germline): ENHRY, SYGVKD. Trimming cost V 8 bases and J 0 bases; bases outside gene matches: 8. DNA for the CDR3: TGTGCCATCTCGAGACAGGGGTTAATGAACACTGAAGCTTTCTTT. Its protein is CAISRQGLMNTEAFF.

This clone was found a few times. This sequence joins TRBV19 and TRBJ2-5; D remains unclear. The CDR3 has 13 amino acids. Germline V lookup: CDR1 LNHDA, CDR2 SQIVND (reference sequence). V was shortened by 4 bases and J by 4 bases, with 10 bases between the two germline ends. Written as DNA, the CDR3 is TGTGCCAGTAGTAATCAGATTGGAGAGACCCAGTACTTC. Protein: CASSNQIGETQYF.

The CDR3 nucleotides are TGTGCCAGCAGAATTAGCGGGGGCCTTAACACCGGGGAGCTGTTTTTT. Amino acids: CASRISGGLNTGELFF. The chain is built from TRBV6-4 and TRBJ2-2, with 9 bases fitting TRBD2. Germline CDR1 is MRHNA and CDR2 is SNTAGT. The CDR3 covers 16 residues. Germline trimming cut 6 bases from V and 2 bases from J; bases unmatched to any gene: 7.

The V gene is TRBV27, the J gene TRBJ2-5; a weak D match, TRBD2 (5 bases). The DNA end is a closer match to TRBJ2-7, so the J assignment may be wrong. From germline, CDR1 is MNHEY and CDR2 SMNVEV (reference sequence). This CDR3 is built from 13 residues. This CDR3 reads CASSFREDYEQYF. The DNA for the CDR3 is TGTGCCAGCAGTTTCCGGGAAGACTACGAGCAGTACTTC.

The rearrangement uses TRBV2 and TRBJ1-1; 7 bases align to TRBD1. Germline V gene sequence: CDR1 SNHLY, CDR2 FYNNEI. Trimming took 8 bases from V and 1 from J; bases not matched to a gene: 4. The CDR3 consists of 13 residues. The CDR3 DNA is TGTGCCAGCGAGGGACAGCAGAACACTGAAGCTTTCTTT. This encodes CASEGQQNTEAFF.

The chain uses TRBV30 and TRBJ2-2; tentatively, D is TRBD1 (6 bases). In germline, CDR1 is GTSNPN, CDR2 SVGIG (reference sequence). CDR3 size: 16 residues. V was trimmed by 3 bases and J by 2 bases, leaving 16 bases between them. The CDR3 region has the DNA TGTGCCTGGAGCCGAGGTGGACAGATAAACACCGGGGAGCTGTTTTTT. Its translation: CAWSRGGQINTGELFF.

Regarding this clone: The same CDR3 also results from other DNA sequences found in this sample. V usage is TRBV5-1 and J usage is TRBJ1-1; 10 bases align to TRBD1. The CDR3 is 15 residues long. Germline V gives CDR1 SGHRS, CDR2 YFSETQ. V lost 4 bases and J lost 0; bases outside the gene matches: 3. CDR3 in DNA: TGCGCCAGCAGCCTGACAGGGGGCATGAACACTGAAGCTTTCTTT. Its translation is CASSLTGGMNTEAFF.

The chain is built from TRBV7-9 and TRBJ1-2; D is perhaps TRBD1 (6 bases). The germline V gene encodes CDR1 SEHNR and CDR2 FQNEAQ (reference sequence). CDR3 length: 12 amino acids. Trimming pared 5 bases from V and 8 bases from J, leaving 12 bases between. The CDR3 protein is CASSRDKEGYTF. As DNA, the CDR3 is TGTGCCAGCAGCCGGGACAAGGAAGGCTACACCTTC.

The chain employs TRBV29-1 and TRBJ1-1, with 10 bases identical to TRBD1. The germline V gene encodes CDR1 SQVTM and CDR2 ANQGSEA. V lost 5 bases and J lost 5; bases outside the gene matches: 5. This CDR3 spans 13 amino acids. The CDR3 bases are TGCAGCGTTCGGACAGGGGGACATACTGAAGCTTTCTTT. Its translation: CSVRTGGHTEAFF.

The rearrangement links TRBV9 to TRBJ1-5; D unclear. Trimming shortened V by 3 bases and J by 1 base, and 8 bases separated the two germline ends. This CDR3 spans 14 amino acids. In germline, CDR1 is SGDLS, CDR2 YYNGEE. The CDR3 here is CASSAGRSNQPQHF. CDR3 sequence (DNA): TGTGCCAGCAGCGCCGGTCGGAGCAATCAGCCCCAGCATTTT.

V and J are TRBV28 and TRBJ1-2; 9 nucleotides match TRBD1. From germline, CDR1 is MDHEN and CDR2 SYDVKM. The CDR3 consists of 15 residues. The J segment lost 5 bases and the V segment lost 7 bases, leaving 11 bases of the junction unmatched. DNA of the CDR3: TGTGCCAGCACCTATGCCGGACAGGGGCAATATGGCTACACCTTC. Residues: CASTYAGQGQYGYTF.

The V and J genes are TRBV5-1 and TRBJ1-6, with TRBD1 identical over 9 bases. The trim removed 2 bases at V and 5 bases at J, leaving 8 bases unmatched. CDR3 length: 17 residues. The germline V gene encodes CDR1 SGHRS and CDR2 YFSETQ. The CDR3 region is CASSLDPGQGHNSPLHF. CDR3 bases: TGCGCCAGCAGCTTAGATCCGGGACAGGGACATAATTCACCCCTCCACTTT.

The chain uses TRBV9 and TRBJ2-7; D perhaps matches TRBD1 (6 bases). In germline, CDR1 is SGDLS, CDR2 YYNGEE. The CDR3 spans 15 residues. Trimming removed 4 bases at V and 2 bases at J, with 16 bases between. The CDR3 spells CASSSATGPPYEQYF. The DNA for the CDR3 is TGTGCCAGCAGCTCAGCGACAGGCCCGCCCTACGAGCAGTACTTC.

For the CDR3, the DNA is TGTGCCAGCAGCGCCGGATCTGGAGGGACTGAAGCTTTCTTT. Encoded protein: CASSAGSGGTEAFF. V is TRBV5-4 and J is TRBJ1-1; D is uncertain. The CDR3 has 14 amino acids. Trimming pared 4 bases from V and 5 bases from J, leaving 15 bases between. Germline values: CDR1 SGHNT, CDR2 YYREEE (reference sequence). Full variable domain (remainder filled in from reference TRBV5-4 and TRBJ1-1): ETGVTQSPTHLIKTRGQQVTLRCSSQSGHNTVSWYQQALGQGPQFIFQYYREEENGRGNFPPRFSGLQFPNYSSELNVNALELDDSALYLCASSAGSGGTEAFFGQGTRLTVV.